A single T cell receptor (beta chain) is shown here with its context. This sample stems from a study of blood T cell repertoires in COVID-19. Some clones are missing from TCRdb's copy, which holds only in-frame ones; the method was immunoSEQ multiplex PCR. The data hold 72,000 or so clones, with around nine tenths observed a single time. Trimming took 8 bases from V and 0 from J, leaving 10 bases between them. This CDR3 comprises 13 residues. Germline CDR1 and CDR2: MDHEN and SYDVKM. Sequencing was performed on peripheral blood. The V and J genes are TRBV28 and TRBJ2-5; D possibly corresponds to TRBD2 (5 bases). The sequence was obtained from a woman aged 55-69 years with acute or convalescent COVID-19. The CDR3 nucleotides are TGTGCCAGCCTAACTAGATACCAAGAGACCCAGTACTTC. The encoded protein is CASLTRYQETQYF.